Listed below are T cell receptor beta chains from one sample, sequenced in a study of blood T cells in healthy people across ages. TCRdb independently ran MiXCR on the 5' RACE reads; one entry per CDR3 protein. The table lists 800,000 or so distinct CDR3 sequences, less than 80% of them singletons. The sample taken for sequencing was blood. These receptors came from a man aged 30 to 39 in good health. Both conserved end residues are part of each CDR3. A D gene is named only where the DNA matches it firmly. A row's size may be missing; if present it is once, few, many or a size class.

>TRBJ2-3|TRBD2|TRBV7-2|few|17
CASSPTTLAGGRDTQYF
TGTGCCAGCAGCCCAACAACACTAGCGGGGGGTAGAGATACGCAGTATTTT
>TRBJ2-1|TRBD2|TRBV29-1|-|14
CSVEDQTSANEQFF
TGCAGCGTTGAAGATCAGACTAGCGCCAATGAGCAGTTCTTC
>TRBJ2-7|TRBD1|TRBV20-1|-|13
CSAWDRGSREQYF
TGCAGTGCTTGGGACAGGGGGTCTCGGGAGCAGTACTTC
>TRBJ1-2|TRBD1|TRBV6-6|few|14
CASSYGDRGNGYTF
TGTGCCAGCAGTTACGGTGACAGGGGGAACGGCTACACCTTC
>TRBJ2-1|TRBD1|TRBV28|-|14
CASIPRDSYNEQFF
TGTGCCAGCATCCCCCGGGACAGCTACAATGAGCAGTTCTTC
>TRBJ1-2|-|TRBV5-1|-|15
CASSLRAAGEDGYTF
TGCGCCAGCAGCTTGAGGGCGGCAGGGGAGGATGGCTACACCTTC
>TRBJ2-7|-|TRBV4-2|many|14
CASSQDPGLREQYF
TGTGCCAGCAGCCAAGATCCAGGGCTGCGTGAGCAGTACTTC
>TRBJ2-5|TRBD2|TRBV12-3/TRBV12-4|-|16
CASSPPGGGGQETQYF
TGTGCCAGCAGCCCCCCGGGGGGAGGAGGCCAAGAGACCCAGTACTTC
>TRBJ2-5|-|TRBV6-5|-|15
CASSYHVAGDETQYF
TGTGCCAGCAGTTACCATGTAGCTGGGGATGAGACCCAGTACTTC
>TRBJ2-1|TRBD2|TRBV7-2|few|18
CASSLGGTSGGAHNEQFF
TGTGCCAGCAGCCTGGGAGGGACTAGCGGGGGGGCCCACAATGAGCAGTTCTTC
>TRBJ2-7|TRBD2|TRBV20-1|few|15
CSARQLAGASYEQYF
TGCAGTGCTAGACAACTAGCGGGGGCCTCCTACGAGCAGTACTTC
>TRBJ1-1|-|TRBV7-2|few|14
CASSLMGQNTEAFF
TGTGCCAGCAGCTTAATGGGACAGAACACTGAAGCTTTCTTT
>TRBJ2-7|-|TRBV20-1|-|13
CSASDESTYEQYF
TGCAGTGCTAGTGATGAGTCCACCTACGAGCAGTACTTC
>TRBJ2-5|-|TRBV5-1|-|15
CASSWGDSRQETQYF
TGCGCCAGCAGCTGGGGGGACAGCCGGCAAGAGACCCAGTACTTC
>TRBJ2-7|TRBD2|TRBV29-1|-|17
CSVPGTSGQPPYNEQYF
TGCAGCGTCCCCGGGACTAGCGGGCAACCTCCCTACAATGAGCAGTACTTC
>TRBJ2-7|-|TRBV7-2|-|15
CASSWAGTLGYEQYF
TGTGCCAGCAGCTGGGCCGGGACTCTGGGCTACGAGCAGTACTTC
>TRBJ2-1|-|TRBV12-3/TRBV12-4|-|17
CASSQRGSLNSYNEQFF
TGTGCCAGCAGCCAGAGGGGCTCTCTCAACTCCTACAATGAGCAGTTCTTC
>TRBJ2-1|-|TRBV20-1|-|16
CSAEGPSRSSYNEQFF
TGCAGTGCTGAAGGCCCCAGTAGATCCTCCTACAATGAGCAGTTCTTC
>TRBJ1-2|-|TRBV5-1|few|14
CASSLAGSNYGYTF
TGCGCCAGCAGCTTAGCAGGATCTAACTATGGCTACACCTTC
>TRBJ2-1|TRBD2|TRBV20-1|-|19
CSARGDGLAGPSSYNEQFF
TGCAGTGCTAGAGGGGACGGACTAGCGGGACCGAGCTCCTACAATGAGCAGTTCTTC
>TRBJ2-1|-|TRBV29-1|-|15
CSVEKAGGGYGEQFF
TGCAGCGTTGAAAAGGCAGGGGGGGGATACGGTGAGCAGTTCTTC
>TRBJ2-7|TRBD2|TRBV13|few|15
CASSRTSGGPYEQYF
TGTGCCAGCAGCCGGACTAGCGGGGGTCCATACGAGCAGTACTTC
>TRBJ2-7|TRBD2|TRBV9|-|15
CASSVDRGRDYEQYF
TGTGCCAGCAGCGTAGACCGGGGGAGGGACTACGAGCAGTACTTC
>TRBJ2-7|TRBD1|TRBV6-2/TRBV6-3|-|15
CASRTGQGISYEQYF
TGTGCCAGCAGGACCGGACAGGGGATTTCCTACGAGCAGTACTTC
>TRBJ2-3|-|TRBV15|once|13
CATRLGYIDTQYF
TGTGCCACCCGACTAGGTTATATTGATACGCAGTATTTT
>TRBJ2-7|-|TRBV4-3|-|14
CASSQLDREYEQYF
TGCGCCAGCAGCCAACTCGATAGGGAGTACGAGCAGTACTTC
>TRBJ2-1|-|TRBV4-2|few|15
CASSQRNQGRNEQFF
TGTGCCAGCAGCCAACGAAACCAGGGACGGAATGAGCAGTTCTTC
>TRBJ2-5|-|TRBV3-1|few|15
CASSRGTLNQETQYF
TGTGCCAGCAGCCGCGGGACTTTAAACCAAGAGACCCAGTACTTC
>TRBJ1-5|-|TRBV20-1|once|13
CSASRLSNQPQHF
TGCAGTGCTAGCCGGCTGTCCAATCAGCCCCAGCATTTT
>TRBJ2-1|TRBD2|TRBV18|-|15
CASSPSGTSGNEQFF
TGTGCCAGCTCACCCTCCGGGACTAGCGGGAATGAGCAGTTCTTC
>TRBJ2-6|TRBD1|TRBV7-2|few|19
CASSQAGTGGFGGANVLTF
TGTGCCAGCAGCCAAGCCGGGACAGGGGGCTTTGGTGGGGCCAACGTCCTGACTTTC
>TRBJ2-3|TRBD1|TRBV5-5|-|16
CASSSQGVEQTDTQYF
TGTGCCAGCAGCTCACAGGGGGTCGAGCAGACAGATACGCAGTATTTT
>TRBJ2-7|TRBD1|TRBV7-2|-|15
CASSLGTGYTYEQYF
TGTGCCAGCAGCTTGGGGACAGGGTATACCTACGAGCAGTACTTC
>TRBJ2-7|TRBD1|TRBV7-2|-|15
CASSHDRVGAYEQYF
TGTGCCAGCAGCCACGACAGGGTAGGGGCCTACGAGCAGTACTTC
>TRBJ2-7|TRBD2|TRBV6-2/TRBV6-3|-|15
CASSLGLAKLYEQYF
TGTGCCAGCAGCCTAGGACTAGCAAAGCTATACGAGCAGTACTTC
>TRBJ2-5|TRBD1|TRBV5-1|-|16
CASSLGTGGYKETQYF
TGCGCCAGCAGCTTGGGGACAGGGGGATACAAAGAGACCCAGTACTTC
>TRBJ2-1|TRBD2|TRBV2|-|14
CASREGLRNNEQFF
TGTGCCAGCAGGGAGGGACTAAGGAACAATGAGCAGTTCTTC
>TRBJ2-1|TRBD1|TRBV4-2|-|16
CASSLTPGQGTGEQFF
TGTGCCAGCAGCCTAACTCCGGGACAGGGGACAGGAGAACAGTTCTTC
>TRBJ2-7|-|TRBV9|-|13
CASSAGLLYEQYF
TGTGCCAGCAGCGCCGGACTTCTCTACGAGCAGTACTTC
>TRBJ2-7|-|TRBV4-3|-|15
CASSQEYRVLGEQYF
TGCGCCAGCAGCCAAGAGTACAGGGTGTTAGGCGAGCAGTACTTC
>TRBJ1-1|-|TRBV14|few|13
CASSQVGYTEAFF
TGTGCCAGCAGCCAAGTGGGGTACACTGAAGCTTTCTTT
>TRBJ2-5|-|TRBV20-1|-|15
CSARVGGGPQETQYF
TGCAGTGCTAGAGTTGGGGGGGGGCCTCAAGAGACCCAGTACTTC
>TRBJ1-2|-|TRBV24-1|few|16
CATSDFSATGNYGYTF
TGTGCCACCAGTGATTTTTCCGCTACAGGGAACTATGGCTACACCTTC
>TRBJ1-6|-|TRBV27|-|14
CASSLIQLYSPLHF
TGTGCCAGCAGTTTAATACAGCTTTATTCACCCCTCCACTTT
>TRBJ2-1|TRBD2|TRBV5-1|-|15
CASSSKRGGGDEQFF
TGCGCCAGCAGCTCCAAGCGGGGGGGAGGCGATGAGCAGTTCTTC
>TRBJ2-5|-|TRBV15|few|13
CATSSSYQETQYF
TGTGCCACCAGTAGTAGCTACCAAGAGACCCAGTACTTC
>TRBJ2-5|-|TRBV28|once|13
CAGSRGKSETQYF
TGTGCCGGCTCCCGGGGGAAGAGCGAGACCCAGTACTTC
>TRBJ1-2|-|TRBV5-1|few|13
CASSPGDRRGYTF
TGCGCCAGCAGCCCCGGGGACCGCCGAGGCTACACCTTC
>TRBJ1-6|-|TRBV7-3|-|15
CASSLGVQYNSPLHF
TGTGCCAGCAGCTTAGGTGTACAGTATAATTCACCCCTCCACTTT
>TRBJ1-1|-|TRBV11-1|-|13
CASSFQFQSEAFF
TGTGCCAGCAGCTTCCAATTTCAGTCTGAAGCTTTCTTT
>TRBJ2-7|-|TRBV14|-|13
CASSQDASREQYF
TGTGCCAGCAGCCAAGATGCTAGCAGGGAGCAGTACTTC
>TRBJ1-6|-|TRBV7-9|-|13
CASSLGSNSPLHF
TGTGCCAGCAGCTTAGGGTCCAATTCACCCCTCCACTTT
>TRBJ2-3|-|TRBV6-2/TRBV6-3|-|14
CASSTLSPADTQYF
TGTGCCAGCAGTACCTTATCCCCGGCAGATACGCAGTATTTT